This record concerns one T cell receptor beta chain sequence. Its antigen is still unknown. The data are from a study of a mutant IDH1 vaccine in newly diagnosed glioma. CDR1 and CDR2 from the germline V gene are MGHRA and YSYEKL. Trimming cost V 4 bases and J 2 bases, with 19 bases left between them. CDR3 length: 17 amino acids. TCRdb's copy holds only in-frame clones and misses some; the assay was immunoSEQ multiplex PCR. Altogether about 50,000 clones are present, 76% being singletons, with the ten largest covering 9% to 15%. The sample's time point: week 35, safety follow-up. Vaccination used 300 ug of mutant IDH1 20-mer peptide per dose, with topical imiquimod. Each tumor in the donors was a new WHO grade 3 or 4 astrocytoma, IDH1-mutant and ATRX-lost.

Sample: PBMCs, taken from a glioma patient whose treatment included an IDH1 peptide vaccine. This receptor was taken from a man aged 35 to 55 with glioma. This rearrangement joins TRBV4-1 to TRBJ2-3; D is unresolved. CDR3 amino acids: CASSPTPVSLLTDTQYF. Written as DNA, the CDR3 is TGCGCCAGCAGCCCGACACCTGTATCTTTGCTCACAGATACGCAGTATTTT.